The sequence of this T cell receptor beta chain was determined in a study of PD-1 blockade in classical Hodgkin lymphoma (dated by TCRdb to 2018 to 2020). Some background on the complete study: Nivolumab dosing was 3 mg/kg intravenously every 2 weeks, continuing until either disease progression or unacceptable toxicity. A peripheral blood immune signature of response to PD-1 blockade in classical Hodgkin lymphoma was defined using TCR beta sequencing and CyTOF.

Based on the germline V gene (reference sequence), the CDR1 and CDR2 sequences are LNHDA and SQIVND. The junction shows trimming of 7 bases on V and 5 bases on J, plus 15 bases between the germline ends. The CDR3 measures 14 amino acids from cysteine to phenylalanine. Only the CDR3 DNA is retained, 42 bases long and in frame from the first base. What the study reported, not specific to this receptor: Among trial patients, those achieving complete response had baseline diversity similar to that of newly diagnosed patients, while diversity was significantly lower in partial responders and progressors. The study was restricted to a single clinical trial cohort, and the causes of repertoire differences, possibly disease activity or prior therapy, were left undefined. Lower diversity was seen in patients whose nivolumab began less than 1 year after ASCT, and these patients were left out of later analyses so that immune reconstitution would not confound the results. A significant rise by C4D1 was seen in CD4+ but not CD8+ TCR diversity (p=0.0027 vs p=0.16), with the rise being most apparent in complete responders (p=0.02). Baseline TCR diversity was reported to be lower in newly diagnosed patients than in healthy donors and to be lower still in relapsed/refractory patients.

The Qiagen DNeasy kit was used to extract genomic DNA from unsorted PBMCs and from the negatively selected CD4+ and CD8+ fractions. Using primers that anneal to V and J segments, immunoSEQ multiplex PCR amplified the TCR beta CDR3 regions. Amplification bias was minimized using a synthetic immune receptor repertoire, and residual bias was removed computationally after sequencing. The study's processing was this. Custom Python scripts were used to quantify repertoire diversity as the Shannon entropy index. The unsorted, CD4+ and CD8+ repertoires were each analyzed separately, with the exception of combined analyses, where CD4+ and CD8+ sequences were merged in silico. A clone was considered expanded if an increase in frequency of at least 2-fold after treatment relative to C1D1 was found, and a pseudocount of 0.5 was applied to clones undetected at baseline. Singleton clones were defined as clones with 0 or 1 copy at C1D1, and non-singleton clones were defined as clones with 2 or more copies. Clones expanded in unsorted samples were annotated as CD4+, CD8+ or unknown by matching protein sequences in sorted samples from the same patient. Wilcoxon tests were applied to paired samples to test diversity changes from C1D1 to C4D1. Sourced from immuneACCESS, this table was stored by TCRdb with only in-frame sequences that have V and J called. A share of the clones is absent; for the studies checked, an unresolved V gene accounts for under half, and the remainder has no known explanation. V, J and clone size reflect that table, while D and trimming were determined from the DNA. This sample holds 100,000 or so clones; around 89% were observed only once. About 7.1% of the sample is held by the ten biggest clonotypes.

The time point label corresponds to: cycle 2 day 1 (C2D1) of nivolumab. Every trial patient had relapsed following autologous stem cell transplantation, and prior brentuximab vedotin exposure was what differed among cohorts A, B and C. A total of 50 to 70 patients with relapsed/refractory classical Hodgkin lymphoma made up the trial cohort, and each patient's best overall response was complete response, partial response or progressive disease. Single-agent nivolumab was administered to trial patients in the multi-cohort phase II CheckMate 205 trial. An independent review committee assessed best overall response using the 2007 International Working Group response criteria. PBMCs from the trial were collected at three points: immediately before nivolumab initiation (C1D1), and during therapy at cycle 2 day 1 and cycle 4 day 1. Peripheral blood was collected in 8 mL Vacutainer Cell Preparation Tubes, from which PBMCs were isolated by centrifugation and then cryopreserved.

As concerns this clone: This receptor's antigen is unknown. No much larger clonotype is one base removed from it; base qualities were not supplied.

The source was peripheral blood mononuclear cells (PBMCs), collected before the second cycle of nivolumab. The chain was built from TRBV19 and TRBJ1-5; tentative D gene TRBD1, with 5 bases matching. This TCR was recovered from a human donor with classical Hodgkin lymphoma. CDR3 reads: CASNNPGRHQPQHF. Here is the DNA: TGTGCCAGTAACAATCCGGGACGCCATCAGCCCCAGCATTTT.